The 9 T cell receptor beta chains below all came from one sample that was sequenced in a study of identical twins. One entry per CDR3 protein results from TCRdb running MiXCR on the 5' RACE reads. The sample gives about 720,000 distinct CDR3 sequences, 8% to 9% of which show up once; more than 0.75% is in the top ten. These same records also appear under a second study, on yellow fever vaccine responses in identical twins.

The sequenced sample consisted of PBMCs. These receptors were obtained from a woman aged 18-35 years in good health.

This clonotype was seen only a few times. V gene TRBV10-3 combines with J gene TRBJ2-7; 8 bases are a match to TRBD1. Germline loops: CDR1 ENHRY, CDR2 SYGVKD. The CDR3 runs 14 residues. The junction had 10 bases not matched to a gene; V was cut back by 6 bases and J by 6 bases. In nucleotides, the CDR3 is TGTGCCATCAGCCCTCAGGGGGCTTTGGGCGAGCAGTACTTC. This gives the protein CAISPQGALGEQYF.

This chain joins TRBV7-9 and TRBJ2-3, with a possible D match to TRBD1 (6 bases). Trimming cost V 1 base and J 1 base, with 9 bases left between them. The germline CDR1 and CDR2 sequences are SEHNR and FQNEAQ (reference sequence). The CDR3 is 15 residues long. The chain's CDR3 is CASSLGRQGTDTQYF. The DNA for the CDR3 is TGTGCCAGCAGCTTAGGGAGACAGGGCACAGATACGCAGTATTTT.

The sample holds a few counts of this clonotype. The V call is TRBV5-5, the J call TRBJ2-1; tentatively, D is TRBD1 (6 bases). V was clipped by 0 bases and J by 5 bases, with 15 bases between them. Germline V lookup: CDR1 SGHKS, CDR2 YYEKEE (reference sequence). CDR3 size: 16 residues. In nucleotides, the CDR3 is TGTGCCAGCAGCTTGGATGAGACGACAGGAGACAATGAGCAGTTCTTC. Protein: CASSLDETTGDNEQFF.

Ten or more counts support this clonotype. The chain combines TRBV3-1 with TRBJ1-6, with a possible D match to TRBD1 (6 bases). Germline loops: CDR1 LGHDT, CDR2 YNNKEL (reference sequence). The V end lost 4 bases, the J end lost 8 bases, and 9 bases lay between the germline ends. This CDR3 has 13 amino acids. The CDR3 loop is CASSRHRDSPLHF. CDR3 in DNA: TGTGCCAGCAGCCGCCACAGGGATTCACCCCTCCACTTT. The variable domain in full, completed from reference TRBV3-1 and TRBJ1-6, reads DTAVSQTPKYLVTQMGNDKSIKCEQNLGHDTMYWYKQDSKKFLKIMFSYNNKELIINETVPNRFSPKSPDKAHLNLHINSLELGDSAVYFCASSRHRDSPLHFGNGTRLTVT.

The J gene is TRBJ1-3, the V gene TRBV10-3; D remains ambiguous. Trimming pared 4 bases from V and 7 bases from J, leaving 5 bases between. The CDR3 contains 11 residues. Germline V gives CDR1 ENHRY, CDR2 SYGVKD. The CDR3 DNA reads as TGTGCCATCAGTGGGGCTAACACCATATATTTT. Translating gives CAISGANTIYF.

This clonotype was seen many times. This chain uses TRBV9 with TRBJ2-1; no firm D call. The CDR3 has 13 amino acids. The V gene's germline CDR1 is SGDLS and CDR2 YYNGEE. V was shortened by 0 bases and J by 7 bases, with 8 bases between the two germline ends. This CDR3 is CASSVAMVNEQFF. CDR3 sequence (DNA): TGTGCCAGCAGCGTAGCTATGGTTAATGAGCAGTTCTTC.

The CDR3 protein is CASSTGQGNTEAFF. CDR3 DNA: TGTGCCAGCAGCACGGGACAGGGGAACACTGAAGCTTTCTTT. The chain links TRBV7-9 to TRBJ1-1; 9 nucleotides align to TRBD1. CDR3 length: 14 amino acids. The V gene's germline CDR1 is SEHNR and CDR2 FQNEAQ (reference sequence). With V trimmed by 5 bases and J by 1 base, 2 bases remained unmatched.

This chain connects TRBV4-3 to TRBJ2-1, with a possible D match to TRBD2 (6 bases). This CDR3 spans 17 amino acids. Germline V gene data show CDR1 as LGHNA and CDR2 as YSLEER. The germline V and J ends were trimmed by 0 bases and 9 bases, with 21 bases remaining between them. In nucleotides, the CDR3 is TGCGCCAGCAGCCAAGATTGGGGGACTCCTACCTCTCCTGAGCAGTTCTTC. This gives the protein CASSQDWGTPTSPEQFF.

This clonotype was seen only a few times. The DNA for the CDR3 is TGCGCCAGCAGCGCCGACAGGGGGGCAGATACGCAGTATTTT. This sequence encodes CASSADRGADTQYF. The genes are TRBV5-1 and TRBJ2-3; the match to TRBD1 covers 9 bases. This CDR3 has 14 residues. V trimming: 4 bases; J trimming: 4 bases; junction bases outside the gene matches: 4. Germline CDR1 and CDR2: SGHRS and YFSETQ.